Below are 30 T cell receptor beta chains sequenced from a single sample in a study of blood T cells in healthy people across ages. Alongside a J-beta primer mix, a sample-barcoded 5' primer served in a second PCR lasting about 6 to 12 cycles. TCRdb reanalysed the 5' RACE reads using MiXCR and keeps one entry per CDR3 protein. The top ten clones hold about an eighth of a sample with around 990,000 distinct CDR3 sequences, around two fifths of them seen once. Sequencing used blood. The receptors derive from a man between 18 and 35 years old in good health.

This clonotype has just a few counts. This chain uses TRBV6-5 with TRBJ2-2, with TRBD2 identical over 11 bases. Germline assignment: CDR1 MNHEY and CDR2 SVGAGI. This CDR3 is 17 amino acids long. The V segment lost 4 bases and the J segment 6 bases; nucleotides outside the gene matches: 10. The DNA for the CDR3 is TGTGCCAGCAGTTTGACTAGCGGGGTTGTTTGGGCCGGGGAGCTGTTTTTT. Amino acids: CASSLTSGVVWAGELFF.

Concerning this clonotype: One end of the junction does not line up with germline, which may come from a read error. The V gene is TRBV5-1, the J gene TRBJ2-6; D tentatively fits TRBD1 or TRBD2 (5 bases each). Germline assignment: CDR1 SGHRS and CDR2 YFSETQ. This CDR3 is 14 amino acids long. The chain's CDR3 is CASKGLSGGNVLTF. The CDR3 DNA follows: TGCGCCAGCAAGGGCCTCTCTGGGGGCAACGTCCTGACTTTC.

CDR3 residues: CSVEGHRGLAANEQFF. The CDR3 region has the DNA TGCAGCGTTGAAGGGCACAGGGGGTTAGCTGCAAATGAGCAGTTCTTC. The chain carries TRBV29-1 and TRBJ2-1; 8 nucleotides match TRBD1. Trimming removed 1 base from V and 7 bases from J; junction bases left unmatched: 12. This CDR3 has 16 residues. Germline CDR1 reads SQVTM; CDR2 reads ANQGSEA.

CDR3 amino acids: CSASARAGRRDTEAFF. For the CDR3, the DNA is TGCAGTGCATCCGCGAGGGCAGGGCGAAGGGACACTGAAGCTTTCTTT. The chain employs TRBV20-1 and TRBJ1-1; possibly TRBD1 for D (5 bases). The CDR3 totals 16 residues. In germline, CDR1 is DFQATT, CDR2 SNEGSKA (reference sequence). V lost 6 bases and J 3 bases, leaving 23 bases between the germline ends.

There are a few counts of this clonotype. The chain employs TRBV6-1 and TRBJ2-3; D is perhaps TRBD1 or TRBD2 (6 bases each). Trimming removed 2 bases from V and 2 bases from J, with 11 bases in between. The CDR3 consists of 15 residues. The V gene's germline CDR1 is MNHNS and CDR2 SASEGT. The CDR3 spells CASSERGGHTDTQYF. In nucleotides, the CDR3 is TGTGCCAGCAGTGAACGAGGGGGGCACACAGATACGCAGTATTTT.

In its sample, this clonotype was seen a few times. The chain combines TRBV18 with TRBJ2-7; 9 positions agree with TRBD1. Trimming at V came to 3 bases and at J to 7 bases, leaving 10 bases not matched to a gene. CDR1 is KGHSH, CDR2 LQKENI, per germline. The CDR3 is made up of 15 amino acids. CDR3 amino acids: CASSPGQGSNNEQYF. Here the CDR3 DNA reads TGTGCCAGCTCACCGGGACAGGGAAGTAACAATGAGCAGTACTTC.

This clonotype has just a few counts. The chain combines TRBV9 with TRBJ1-2; TRBD1 agrees at 8 bases. The CDR3 length is 15 residues. Germline values: CDR1 SGDLS, CDR2 YYNGEE. V was clipped by 0 bases and J by 2 bases; unmatched bases: 3. The DNA of the CDR3 is TGTGCCAGCAGCGTAGGCTCAGGGGGCAACTATGGCTACACCTTC. Protein: CASSVGSGGNYGYTF.

J is TRBJ2-2 and V is TRBV2, with 11 bases that match TRBD2. The CDR3 loop spans 20 amino acids. V gave up 2 bases and J gave up 3 bases; unmatched junction bases: 14. Germline-derived CDR1 and CDR2 are SNHLY and FYNNEI. The CDR3 loop reads CASSELPGLAESIYTGELFF. The CDR3 region has the DNA TGTGCCAGCAGTGAATTACCGGGACTAGCGGAATCTATCTACACCGGGGAGCTGTTTTTT.

V usage is TRBV7-9 and J usage is TRBJ1-2, with 8 bases fitting TRBD1. The CDR3 runs to 14 residues. With 7 bases clipped from V and 2 bases from J, the junction kept 6 bases outside the gene matches. CDR1 and CDR2 (germline): SEHNR, FQNEAQ (reference sequence). This chain's CDR3 is CASTRTGPNYGYTF. The CDR3 bases are TGTGCCAGCACCAGGACAGGGCCCAACTATGGCTACACCTTC.

The chain uses TRBV5-1 and TRBJ1-1; the D gene is possibly TRBD1 (5 bases). CDR1 and CDR2 (germline): SGHRS, YFSETQ. CDR3 length equals 14 residues. V shed 7 bases and J shed 3 bases, with 16 bases lying between them. This CDR3 reads CASGLGGSYTEAFF. CDR3 in DNA: TGCGCCAGCGGTCTGGGGGGGTCGTACACTGAAGCTTTCTTT.

The chain links TRBV4-3 to TRBJ2-7; TRBD2 aligns across 7 bases. J gave up 2 bases and V 0 bases, and 7 bases lay outside the gene matches. The CDR3 is made up of 16 amino acids. Germline V gene lookup returns CDR1 LGHNA and CDR2 YSLEER. CDR3 bases: TGCGCCAGCAGCCAAGATGGAACTAGCGAAACCTACGAGCAGTACTTC. Residues: CASSQDGTSETYEQYF.

The chain couples TRBV4-1 to TRBJ2-7; D uncertain. Germline assignment: CDR1 MGHRA and CDR2 YSYEKL. There are 14 residues in the CDR3. V lost 0 bases, J lost 2 bases, and 8 bases lay in between. CDR3 nucleotides: TGCGCCAGCAGCCAAGAACCAGGCGCCTACGAGCAGTACTTC. Translating it yields CASSQEPGAYEQYF.

The V and J genes are TRBV9 and TRBJ1-5; 10 bases are a match to TRBD1. After removal of 0 bases from V and 4 bases from J, the junction contained 1 base not matched to a gene. Germline V gene sequence: CDR1 SGDLS, CDR2 YYNGEE. This CDR3 has 15 amino acids. The CDR3 here is CASSVEGQGNQPQHF. CDR3 coding DNA: TGTGCCAGCAGCGTAGAGGGACAGGGGAATCAGCCCCAGCATTTT.

This clonotype was counted a few times. The rearrangement uses TRBV6-2 or TRBV6-3 and TRBJ1-1, with TRBD1 as a possible D gene (5 bases). Trimming cost V 0 bases and J 4 bases, with 15 bases left between them. The CDR3 is 16 amino acids. The germline gives CDR1 MNHEY, CDR2 SVGEGT. The CDR3 sequence: CASSYSENRGGTEAFF. The CDR3, as DNA: TGTGCCAGCAGTTACTCCGAAAATAGGGGAGGCACTGAAGCTTTCTTT.

This clonotype appeared a few times. The chain joins TRBV5-1 to TRBJ2-7, with D perhaps matching TRBD1 or TRBD2 (5 bases each). The CDR3 is 13 residues long. Per germline, CDR1 SGHRS and CDR2 YFSETQ. V dropped 4 bases and J dropped 3 bases, with 11 bases sitting between them. Here the CDR3 reads CASSMGERYEQYF. CDR3 nucleotide sequence: TGCGCCAGCAGCATGGGGGAGCGCTACGAGCAGTACTTC.

The chain uses TRBV28 and TRBJ1-4; no reliable D call. Deletions cut 6 bases from V and 0 bases from J, with 11 bases between. Germline V CDR1 and CDR2: MDHEN, SYDVKM. The CDR3 length is 15 residues. The CDR3 reads CASSPQITTNEKLFF. DNA for the CDR3: TGTGCCAGCAGCCCTCAGATTACAACTAATGAAAAACTGTTTTTT.

This clonotype was counted between two and nine times. This chain uses TRBV20-1 with TRBJ1-4; D perhaps matches TRBD1 (5 bases). Deletions cut 7 bases from V and 2 bases from J, with 17 bases between. The CDR3 runs 15 residues. Germline V gene data show CDR1 as DFQATT and CDR2 as SNEGSKA (reference sequence). CDR3 in DNA: TGCAGTGGCGCTACAGGAGCTGGGACTAATGAAAAACTGTTTTTT. It is translated as CSGATGAGTNEKLFF.

In this sample, this clonotype turned up a few times. CDR3 protein: CASSLAGTEYEQYF. The CDR3 nucleotides are TGTGCCAGCAGTTTAGCCGGGACAGAATACGAGCAGTACTTC. The chain is built from TRBV12-3 or TRBV12-4 and TRBJ2-4; 7 nucleotides agree with TRBD1. The J call may be mistaken, given a closer DNA end match to TRBJ2-7. The CDR3 is made up of 14 amino acids.

V is TRBV4-2 and J is TRBJ2-1; a possible D gene is TRBD2 (6 bases). The better agreement between TRBJ2-7 and the DNA end casts doubt on the J call. The CDR3 is 16 amino acids. Per the germline V gene, CDR1 is LGHNA and CDR2 is YNFKEQ. As DNA, the CDR3 is TGTGCCAGCAGCCAAGTCATTGCGGGGACCTACAATGAGCAGTACTTC. It codes for CASSQVIAGTYNEQYF.

V gene TRBV9 combines with J gene TRBJ2-5; possibly TRBD1 or TRBD2 for D (5 bases each). CDR1 is SGDLS and CDR2 is YYNGEE in the germline V gene. V was trimmed by 1 base and J by 11 bases, leaving 18 bases between them. The CDR3 has 14 amino acids. The CDR3 sequence is CASSVRGAIDEQYF. Here the CDR3 DNA reads TGTGCCAGCAGCGTAAGAGGGGCTATCGATGAGCAGTACTTC.

The CDR3 sequence is CASSFGTGNNSPLHF. CDR3 nucleotides: TGTGCCAGCAGTTTTGGGACAGGAAATAATTCACCCCTCCACTTT. This rearrangement joins TRBV27 to TRBJ1-6; 8 bases fit TRBD1. The V segment lost 3 bases and the J segment 5 bases; nucleotides outside the gene matches: 3. This CDR3 is built from 15 residues. The V gene's germline CDR1 is MNHEY and CDR2 SMNVEV (reference sequence).

The CDR3 spells CASRPDRNEQFF. The CDR3 coding sequence is TGTGCCAGCAGACCAGACCGCAATGAGCAGTTCTTC. This rearrangement joins TRBV6-2 or TRBV6-3 to TRBJ2-1, with D unclear. Germline V lookup: CDR1 MNHEY, CDR2 SVGEGT. The germline V and J ends were trimmed by 6 bases and 6 bases, with 9 bases remaining between them. CDR3 length: 12 residues.

The CDR3 protein is CASSLGSNDYEQYF. DNA of the CDR3: TGTGCCAGCAGCCTCGGAAGTAATGACTACGAGCAGTACTTC. This chain joins TRBV7-2 and TRBJ2-7; D is unclear. V lost 5 bases to trimming and J lost 3 bases, with 14 bases between them. This CDR3 has 14 residues. CDR1 and CDR2 (germline): SGHTA, FQGNSA.

The chain is built from TRBV20-1 and TRBJ2-3; D possibly corresponds to TRBD1 (6 bases). Trimming took 6 bases from V and 0 from J, leaving 19 bases between them. The germline V gene encodes CDR1 DFQATT and CDR2 SNEGSKA (reference sequence). This CDR3 comprises 16 residues. This chain's CDR3 is CSAQPIQGFSTDTQYF. The DNA for the CDR3 is TGCAGTGCCCAACCGATACAGGGTTTTAGCACAGATACGCAGTATTTT.

The CDR3 here is CSGPRGSDTEAFF. The CDR3 DNA sequence: TGCAGTGGGCCGCGGGGAAGTGACACTGAAGCTTTCTTT. V gene TRBV20-1 combines with J gene TRBJ1-1; no firm D call. CDR1 and CDR2 (germline): DFQATT, SNEGSKA (reference sequence). Trimming stripped 7 bases from V and 3 bases from J, with 15 bases between. This CDR3 contains 13 residues.

V usage is TRBV4-1 and J usage is TRBJ1-4; tentative D call: TRBD1 (5 bases). V lost 3 bases and J lost 2, with 13 bases in between. Germline CDR1 reads MGHRA; CDR2 reads YSYEKL. The CDR3 runs 16 residues. DNA for the CDR3: TGCGCCAGCAGCCAGCCGACTTGGGGGACTAATGAAAAACTGTTTTTT. It encodes CASSQPTWGTNEKLFF.

The gene calls are TRBV20-1 and TRBJ2-3, with 10 bases aligning to TRBD2. The germline V gene encodes CDR1 DFQATT and CDR2 SNEGSKA (reference sequence). V was clipped by 3 bases and J by 4 bases; unmatched bases: 10. The CDR3 is made up of 16 amino acids. CDR3 coding DNA: TGCAGTGCTAGTGGTCTAGCGGGGGTGAGTGCAGATACGCAGTATTTT. Its protein is CSASGLAGVSADTQYF.

Ten or more counts support this clonotype. This sequence joins TRBV11-2 and TRBJ2-7; no clear D. The germline V gene encodes CDR1 SGHAT and CDR2 FQNNGV. The CDR3 loop spans 11 amino acids. Trimming left V 4 bases short and J 7 bases short, with 8 bases between. CDR3 nucleotide sequence: TGTGCCAGCAGCTCTTACTTGGAGCAGTACTTC. It yields the protein CASSSYLEQYF.

This clonotype was seen a few times. The chain has TRBV4-1 and TRBJ1-2, with 9 bases lining up with TRBD1. There are 14 residues in the CDR3. V lost 0 bases to trimming and J lost 7 bases; unmatched junction nucleotides: 3. Germline values: CDR1 MGHRA, CDR2 YSYEKL. CDR3 amino acids: CASSQEDRGIGYTF. The CDR3 DNA follows: TGCGCCAGCAGCCAAGAGGACAGGGGTATTGGCTACACCTTC.

This chain connects TRBV4-3 to TRBJ1-1; D remains unclear. The CDR3 extends over 14 amino acids. Trimming cost V 3 bases and J 0 bases, with 8 bases left between them. Germline lookup yields CDR1 LGHNA and CDR2 YSLEER. Here the CDR3 reads CASSHNAVNTEAFF. DNA of the CDR3: TGCGCCAGCAGCCACAACGCGGTGAACACTGAAGCTTTCTTT.